These 10 T cell receptor beta chains share one sample of origin, sequenced in a study of blood T cells in healthy people across ages. With a J-beta primer mix and a sample-barcoded 5' primer, a second PCR ran roughly 6 to 11 cycles. TCRdb called the 5' RACE reads again in MiXCR, with one record for every CDR3 protein. The sample lists fewer than 1 million distinct CDR3 sequences, around 42% occurring once. The sequenced sample was blood. The receptors originated from a man between 60 and 75 years old in good health.

The chain recombines TRBV20-1 with TRBJ2-7, with TRBD2 identical over 9 bases. Germline-derived CDR1 and CDR2 are DFQATT and SNEGSKA (reference sequence). After removal of 4 bases from V and 6 bases from J, the junction contained 16 bases not matched to a gene. The CDR3 sequence is 16 residues long. CDR3 sequence reads: CSATYTRGGLALEQYF. In nucleotides, the CDR3 is TGCAGTGCTACGTATACCCGTGGGGGACTAGCACTCGAGCAGTACTTC.

This clonotype was seen a handful of times. The gene calls are TRBV25-1 and TRBJ1-2, with D maybe TRBD1 (6 bases). The CDR3 consists of 15 residues. Trimming pared 4 bases from V and 0 bases from J, leaving 12 bases between. Germline V gene lookup returns CDR1 MGHDK and CDR2 SYGVNS. Here the CDR3 reads CASSATGPSNYGYTF. DNA for the CDR3: TGTGCCAGCAGTGCGACAGGACCTTCTAACTATGGCTACACCTTC.

This sequence joins TRBV6-5 and TRBJ1-6; no definite D call. The V end lost 0 bases, the J end lost 7 bases, and 10 bases lay between the germline ends. The CDR3 spans 15 residues. Germline V lookup: CDR1 MNHEY, CDR2 SVGAGI. The CDR3 coding sequence is TGTGCCAGCAGTTACTCGACACTAGGGAATTCACCCCTCCACTTT. This sequence encodes CASSYSTLGNSPLHF.

The CDR3 coding sequence is TGCAGTGCTAGAGAGTTCGGGTCTGGGGCCAACGTCCTGACTTTC. It encodes CSAREFGSGANVLTF. This chain links TRBV20-1 with TRBJ2-6; the D is unclear. Germline CDR1 DFQATT, CDR2 SNEGSKA (reference sequence). Trimming pared 0 bases from V and 1 base from J, leaving 7 bases between. This CDR3 contains 15 residues.

This clonotype turned up a few times. The gene calls are TRBV20-1 and TRBJ2-1; TRBD2 matches 9 bases. The CDR3 is 17 residues long. CDR1 is DFQATT, CDR2 SNEGSKA, per germline (reference sequence). J was trimmed by 0 bases and V by 7 bases; bases with no gene match: 13. In DNA, the CDR3 is TGCAGTGGAGGGAAACCTAGCGGGACGAGCTCCTACAATGAGCAGTTCTTC. This codes for CSGGKPSGTSSYNEQFF.

This clonotype was detected only a few times. V usage is TRBV12-3 or TRBV12-4 and J usage is TRBJ2-1; TRBD2 might be the D (6 bases). CDR3 length: 13 residues. V gave up 3 bases and J gave up 8 bases, with 11 bases separating them. In nucleotides, the CDR3 is TGTGCCAGCAGTTTCGGGACTTTTGATGAGCAGTTCTTC. Its protein product is CASSFGTFDEQFF.

The genes are TRBV20-1 and TRBJ2-1; D might be TRBD1 or TRBD2, each matching 5 bases. V shed 6 bases and J shed 2 bases, with 14 bases lying between them. Germline CDR1 and CDR2: DFQATT and SNEGSKA (reference sequence). There are 14 residues in the CDR3. The CDR3 reads CSAGTEEAYNEQFF. The CDR3 bases are TGCAGTGCCGGGACGGAAGAGGCCTACAATGAGCAGTTCTTC.

This chain joins TRBV4-3 and TRBJ1-1, with 7 bases matching TRBD1. With V trimmed by 8 bases and J by 1 base, 10 bases remained unmatched. Looked up from germline, CDR1 is LGHNA and CDR2 is YSLEER. This CDR3 has 15 amino acids. CDR3 sequence reads: CASRLTQGGNTEAFF. Here the CDR3 DNA reads TGCGCCAGCCGGTTGACGCAGGGGGGGAACACTGAAGCTTTCTTT.

The CDR3 DNA is TGTGCCAGCATTTTTGGGACTAGCCCCTCCGAGACCCAGTACTTC. It is translated as CASIFGTSPSETQYF. The gene calls are TRBV12-3 or TRBV12-4 and TRBJ2-5, with 9 bases lining up with TRBD2. The CDR3 is made up of 15 amino acids. The junction had 11 bases not matched to a gene; V was cut back by 7 bases and J by 5 bases.

This chain joins TRBV20-1 and TRBJ1-2; 7 nucleotides line up with TRBD1. The CDR3 is 12 amino acids. Germline V gene lookup returns CDR1 DFQATT and CDR2 SNEGSKA (reference sequence). After removal of 5 bases from V and 7 bases from J, the junction contained 7 bases not matched to a gene. The DNA for the CDR3 is TGCAGTGCTCACCACAGGGGATCTGGCTACACCTTC. Protein: CSAHHRGSGYTF.